This is a list of T cell receptor beta chains from one sample in a study of vaccination effects on CD4 cells after COVID-19. Some clones are missing from TCRdb's copy, which holds only in-frame ones; the method was immunoSEQ multiplex PCR. The data show about 79,000 clones, 74% seen once. These receptors lack a known antigen. The sequencing used CD4+ T cells from PBMCs cultured with HCoV-229E spike peptides, collected before COVID-19 vaccination. The receptor source for this set is a human donor who received a COVID-19 vaccine. CDR3s include the opening cysteine and the closing phenylalanine or tryptophan. Each record gives: V gene, J gene, D gene, clone size, CDR3 protein, CDR3 DNA. A D gene is named only where the DNA matches it firmly. The size entry is marked missing in some rows and otherwise reads once, few, many or a size class.

V: TRBV15
J: TRBJ1-1
D: TRBD1
size: .
CDR3: CATSRGPGTGDTEAFF
DNA: TGTGCCACCAGCAGAGGGCCGGGGACAGGGGACACTGAAGCTTTCTTT

V: TRBV24-1
J: TRBJ2-2
D: .
size: once
CDR3: CATSDPGNTGELFF
DNA: TGTGCCACCAGTGACCCAGGGAATACCGGGGAGCTGTTTTTT

V: TRBV24-1
J: TRBJ2-5
D: .
size: .
CDR3: CATSDPRGVETQYF
DNA: TGTGCCACCAGTGACCCCAGGGGAGTGGAGACCCAGTACTTC

V: TRBV19
J: TRBJ1-2
D: .
size: .
CDR3: CASSIAENYGYTF
DNA: TGTGCCAGTAGTATAGCGGAAAACTATGGCTACACCTTC

V: TRBV2
J: TRBJ2-4
D: .
size: once
CDR3: CASTLFRELAKNIQYF
DNA: TGTGCCAGCACCCTATTCAGGGAGTTAGCCAAAAACATTCAGTACTTC

V: TRBV5-4
J: TRBJ2-2
D: .
size: .
CDR3: CASSLGGATGELFF
DNA: TGTGCCAGCAGCTTGGGCGGGGCCACCGGGGAGCTGTTTTTT

V: TRBV18
J: TRBJ2-6
D: .
size: .
CDR3: CASSPITPLISGANVLTF
DNA: TGTGCCAGCTCACCAATAACACCCCTGATCTCTGGGGCCAACGTCCTGACTTTC

V: TRBV6-5
J: TRBJ1-5
D: .
size: .
CDR3: CASSYRADSNQPQHF
DNA: TGTGCCAGCAGTTACAGGGCAGATAGCAATCAGCCCCAGCATTTT

V: TRBV7-2
J: TRBJ1-2
D: .
size: .
CDR3: CASSLPGNGYTF
DNA: TGTGCCAGCAGCTTACCGGGGAATGGCTACACCTTC

V: TRBV11-2
J: TRBJ1-1
D: .
size: .
CDR3: CASSLGSGVLGAFF
DNA: TGTGCCAGCAGCTTAGGTTCAGGGGTTTTGGGTGCTTTCTTT

V: TRBV5-1
J: TRBJ1-2
D: .
size: few
CDR3: CASSLGTNYGYTF
DNA: TGCGCCAGCAGCTTGGGAACTAACTATGGCTACACCTTC

V: TRBV12-3/TRBV12-4
J: TRBJ1-1
D: .
size: .
CDR3: CASSIRGESAFF
DNA: TGTGCCAGCAGCATTCGAGGGGAATCGGCTTTCTTT

V: TRBV7-9
J: TRBJ1-1
D: TRBD1
size: few
CDR3: CASSSGGVKNTEAFF
DNA: TGTGCCAGCAGCTCAGGGGGCGTAAAGAACACTGAAGCTTTCTTT

V: TRBV30
J: TRBJ1-5
D: TRBD1
size: .
CDR3: CAWSTGQGSNQPQHF
DNA: TGTGCCTGGAGCACGGGACAGGGGAGTAATCAGCCCCAGCATTTT

V: TRBV5-6
J: TRBJ1-2
D: TRBD1
size: .
CDR3: CASSLGQGPYGYTF
DNA: TGTGCCAGCAGCTTGGGACAGGGCCCCTATGGCTACACCTTC

V: TRBV6-5
J: TRBJ1-4
D: .
size: .
CDR3: CASTHDGLRGEKLFF
DNA: TGTGCCAGCACCCACGATGGGCTCCGAGGGGAAAAACTGTTTTTT

V: TRBV18
J: TRBJ1-1
D: .
size: few
CDR3: CASSPSPMGEAFF
DNA: TGTGCCAGCTCACCCTCACCAATGGGTGAAGCTTTCTTT